A single sample is the source of the 28 T cell receptor beta chains below, sequenced in a study of ipilimumab plus nivolumab after autologous stem cell transplantation. Using immunoSEQ multiplex PCR, the repertoire was profiled, and TCRdb retains in-frame clones only, with some absent. The repertoire consists of about 10,000 clones, with roughly two thirds occurring once and the leading ten covering 15% to 20%. The input for sequencing was PBMCs, taken in a trial of ipilimumab plus nivolumab as post-transplant consolidation. The receptor source for this set is a female donor with multiple myeloma.

The chain couples TRBV25-1 to TRBJ2-7; D may be TRBD1 (6 bases). The CDR3 consists of 14 residues. CDR1 MGHDK and CDR2 SYGVNS come from the germline V gene. Trimming shortened V by 7 bases and J by 4 bases, and 17 bases separated the two germline ends. CDR3 in amino acids: CASKGIGGEYEQYF. CDR3 nucleotides: TGTGCCAGCAAGGGCATAGGGGGAGAGTACGAGCAGTACTTC.

The rearrangement joins TRBV19 to TRBJ2-7; 8 bases agree with TRBD1. Germline V gene data show CDR1 as LNHDA and CDR2 as SQIVND (reference sequence). This CDR3 is 14 amino acids long. V lost 10 bases to trimming and J lost 2 bases; unmatched junction nucleotides: 10. As DNA, the CDR3 is TGTGCCACCCAAAAGACAGGGGCTACCTACGAGCAGTACTTC. Its translation: CATQKTGATYEQYF.

J is TRBJ2-5 and V is TRBV6-5; D unclear. The DNA end lines up better with TRBJ2-7; the J call may be wrong. Per germline, CDR1 MNHEY and CDR2 SVGAGI. This CDR3 contains 14 residues. The CDR3 nucleotides are TGTGCCAGCAGTTACGGTAAGAAGCCCTACGAGCAGTACTTC. Protein product: CASSYGKKPYEQYF.

This chain links TRBV5-1 with TRBJ1-3; D gene unclear. V was pared by 0 bases and J by 2 bases, with 6 bases between. This CDR3 has 14 residues. CDR1 and CDR2 (germline): SGHRS, YFSETQ. The CDR3 region is CASSLGTAGNTIYF. The CDR3 region has the DNA TGCGCCAGCAGCTTGGGAACTGCTGGAAACACCATATATTTT.

The chain uses TRBV5-1 and TRBJ1-1; D is perhaps TRBD1 (5 bases). Per germline, CDR1 SGHRS and CDR2 YFSETQ. V lost 5 bases and J lost 4, with 15 bases in between. The CDR3 is made up of 14 amino acids. The CDR3: CASSRERRGTEAFF. The CDR3 DNA reads TGCGCCAGCAGTCGTGAGCGAAGGGGCACTGAAGCTTTCTTT.

The rearrangement joins TRBV5-1 to TRBJ2-2; a weak D match, TRBD2 (6 bases). CDR3 length equals 14 residues. The V gene's germline CDR1 is SGHRS and CDR2 YFSETQ. Trimming took 2 bases from V and 5 from J, leaving 10 bases between them. The CDR3 nucleotides are TGCGCCAGCAGCTTCCTAGCGTTGACCGGGGAGCTGTTTTTT. This gives the protein CASSFLALTGELFF.

The V and J genes are TRBV9 and TRBJ1-1; no clear D gene. This CDR3 is 15 amino acids long. From germline, CDR1 is SGDLS and CDR2 YYNGEE. The V and J ends lost 0 bases and 1 base respectively, with 10 bases between them. This CDR3 is CASSVGTGSNTEAFF. CDR3 DNA sequence: TGTGCCAGCAGCGTAGGAACGGGTTCGAACACTGAAGCTTTCTTT.

The J gene is TRBJ2-1, the V gene TRBV19; TRBD2 aligns across 9 bases. Trimming took 3 bases from V and 9 from J; bases not matched to a gene: 12. In germline, CDR1 is LNHDA, CDR2 SQIVND (reference sequence). This CDR3 has 16 residues. Written as DNA, the CDR3 is TGTGCCAGTAGTATGATCGGGCGGGAGGGCCCGGGTGAGCAGTTCTTC. It specifies CASSMIGREGPGEQFF.

This clone has a handful of counts. Other DNA sequences of this sample code for an identical CDR3. The chain combines TRBV28 with TRBJ2-3; unclear D gene. The CDR3 is made up of 15 amino acids. Trimming left V 2 bases short and J 2 bases short, with 11 bases between. CDR1 MDHEN and CDR2 SYDVKM come from the germline V gene. The chain's CDR3 is CASSLPSSLTDTQYF. In DNA form, the CDR3 reads TGTGCCAGCAGTTTACCCAGTTCTCTCACAGATACGCAGTATTTT. Drawing the rest from reference TRBV28 and TRBJ2-3, the complete variable domain is DVKVTQSSRYLVKRTGEKVFLECVQDMDHENMFWYRQDPGLGLRLIYFSYDVKMKEKGDIPEGYSVSREKKERFSLILESASTNQTSMYLCASSLPSSLTDTQYFGPGTRLTVL.

V gene TRBV18 combines with J gene TRBJ2-3; D is uncertain. Trimming took off 4 bases at V and 2 bases at J, with 10 bases between the two ends. The CDR3 contains 14 residues. Germline loops: CDR1 KGHSH, CDR2 LQKENI. The CDR3 bases are TGTGCCAGCTCACTATCTAGGAACACAGATACGCAGTATTTT. This sequence encodes CASSLSRNTDTQYF.

As regards this clone: In the same sample, other DNA sequences code for this CDR3. The V and J genes are TRBV7-4 and TRBJ1-3; D not resolved. Germline CDR1 is SGHVT and CDR2 is SQSDAQ. Trimming removed 2 bases at V and 0 bases at J, with 11 bases between. The CDR3 loop spans 16 amino acids. CDR3 DNA sequence: TGTGCCAGCAGCTTAACCGGAGGGAACTCTGGAAACACCATATATTTT. It specifies CASSLTGGNSGNTIYF.

V and J are TRBV11-2 and TRBJ1-6; D gene ambiguous. The germline V and J ends were trimmed by 1 base and 4 bases, with 5 bases remaining between them. CDR1 and CDR2 (germline): SGHAT, FQNNGV. The CDR3 contains 14 residues. The CDR3 loop reads CASSLAAYNSPLHF. CDR3 DNA sequence: TGTGCCAGCAGCTTAGCGGCTTATAATTCACCCCTCCACTTT.

The chain is built from TRBV5-6 and TRBJ2-5, with 9 bases aligning to TRBD1. Per germline, CDR1 SGHDT and CDR2 YYEEEE. CDR3 length: 15 amino acids. Germline trimming cut 2 bases from V and 5 bases from J; bases unmatched to any gene: 7. The DNA for the CDR3 is TGTGCCAGCAGCTTAACAGGGGGCCAGCGGGAGACCCAGTACTTC. Its protein is CASSLTGGQRETQYF.

This clone was picked up a small number of times. The chain has TRBV7-3 and TRBJ2-2; D gene uncertain. V was cut by 0 bases and J by 6 bases, with 8 bases left in between. The length of the CDR3 is 14 residues. Germline-derived CDR1 and CDR2 are SGHTA and FQGTGA. CDR3 coding DNA: TGTGCCAGCAGCTTAACGGCCCAGCCCGGGGAGCTGTTTTTT. Translating it yields CASSLTAQPGELFF.

The rearrangement links TRBV28 to TRBJ2-5; 9 bases line up with TRBD1. The V gene's germline CDR1 is MDHEN and CDR2 SYDVKM. V was pared by 1 base and J by 3 bases, with 9 bases of the junction left unmatched. The CDR3 spans 17 residues. The CDR3 nucleotides read TGTGCCAGCAGTTTATCCGTCGACAGGGGGGAGAAAGAGACCCAGTACTTC. Protein sequence: CASSLSVDRGEKETQYF.

This clone was seen only a few times. The CDR3 protein is CASSWRQGIYNEQFF. DNA of the CDR3: TGTGCCAGCAGTTGGAGACAGGGGATCTACAATGAGCAGTTCTTC. This chain uses TRBV2 with TRBJ2-1; TRBD1 matches at 8 bases. The CDR3 consists of 15 residues. The V segment lost 5 bases and the J segment 3 bases; nucleotides outside the gene matches: 6. CDR1 is SNHLY and CDR2 is FYNNEI in the germline V gene.

The DNA of the CDR3 is TGCGCCAGCAGCTGGGGACTAGGTCTCTACAATGAGCAGTTCTTC. Its protein product is CASSWGLGLYNEQFF. This chain links TRBV5-1 with TRBJ2-1; 8 nucleotides line up with TRBD2. The CDR3 length is 15 residues. Germline trimming cut 3 bases from V and 3 bases from J; bases unmatched to any gene: 5. Germline lookup yields CDR1 SGHRS and CDR2 YFSETQ.

V gene TRBV7-3 combines with J gene TRBJ2-1; 8 bases map to TRBD2. Trimming cost V 5 bases and J 2 bases; bases outside gene matches: 5. Germline V gives CDR1 SGHTA, CDR2 FQGTGA. The CDR3 length is 15 residues. CDR3 loop: CASSVIAGPYNEQFF. CDR3 coding DNA: TGTGCCAGCAGCGTGATAGCGGGGCCCTACAATGAGCAGTTCTTC.

This clone has a handful of counts. A much more abundant neighbour one base away suggests this may be a read error. The same CDR3 is also encoded by other DNA sequences in this sample. V and J are TRBV20-1 and TRBJ1-1; D gene unclear. Trimming left V 4 bases short and J 0 bases short, with 3 bases between. The CDR3 has 11 amino acids. The germline V gene has CDR1 DFQATT and CDR2 SNEGSKA (reference sequence). The CDR3 loop reads CSAMLNTEAFF. The CDR3 DNA is TGCAGTGCTATGCTGAACACTGAAGCTTTCTTT.

In this sample, this clone turned up once. The chain is built from TRBV2 and TRBJ2-2; 9 nucleotides align to TRBD2. The germline V gene has CDR1 SNHLY and CDR2 FYNNEI. The ends lost 8 bases at V and 6 bases at J; junction bases unmatched: 7. The CDR3 loop spans 14 amino acids. This CDR3 reads CASGSGRWSGELFF. The CDR3 bases are TGTGCCAGCGGGAGCGGGAGGTGGTCCGGGGAGCTGTTTTTT.

The table lists this clone with a few counts. This chain uses TRBV5-4 with TRBJ2-7; D possibly corresponds to TRBD2 (6 bases). V was trimmed by 2 bases and J by 2 bases, leaving 11 bases between them. Germline V CDR1 and CDR2: SGHNT, YYREEE (reference sequence). The CDR3 consists of 14 residues. This CDR3 is CASSLSGLTYEQYF. CDR3 nucleotides: TGTGCCAGCAGCTTAAGCGGGCTCACCTACGAGCAGTACTTC.

This chain joins TRBV14 and TRBJ2-1; D is undetermined. CDR1 SGHDN and CDR2 FVKESK come from the germline V gene. Trimming took 4 bases from V and 10 from J, leaving 14 bases between them. The CDR3 spans 13 residues. The CDR3 spells CASSLWTLTEQFF. Written as DNA, the CDR3 is TGTGCCAGCAGCCTATGGACCTTGACGGAGCAGTTCTTC.

V gene TRBV19 combines with J gene TRBJ2-7; TRBD1 matches at 9 bases. The CDR3 length is 16 residues. The V gene's germline CDR1 is LNHDA and CDR2 SQIVND (reference sequence). After removal of 3 bases from V and 2 bases from J, the junction contained 8 bases not matched to a gene. The CDR3 coding sequence is TGTGCCAGTAGTATCTCGGACAGGGGAATCACCTACGAGCAGTACTTC. Translation: CASSISDRGITYEQYF.

The chain combines TRBV19 with TRBJ2-2, with no clear D. Germline V lookup: CDR1 LNHDA, CDR2 SQIVND (reference sequence). V dropped 2 bases and J dropped 2 bases, with 9 bases sitting between them. CDR3 length equals 15 residues. CDR3 region: CASSIRARNTGELFF. CDR3 nucleotide sequence: TGTGCCAGTAGTATACGGGCCAGAAACACCGGGGAGCTGTTTTTT.

Within the sample, this clone is medium-sized (0.01 to 0.1%). This CDR3 reads CASSMDRGSAGELFF. The CDR3 nucleotides read TGTGCCAGCAGCATGGACAGGGGGTCCGCCGGGGAGCTGTTTTTT. The chain has TRBV2 and TRBJ2-2; 10 nucleotides line up with TRBD1. CDR3 length equals 15 residues. V lost 6 bases and J lost 6; bases outside the gene matches: 7. CDR1 and CDR2 from the germline V gene are SNHLY and FYNNEI.

As to this clone: The sample contains more than one DNA sequence encoding this CDR3. The chain combines TRBV19 with TRBJ2-3; the match to TRBD2 covers 8 bases. CDR1 is LNHDA, CDR2 SQIVND, per germline (reference sequence). This CDR3 spans 14 amino acids. V was clipped by 1 base and J by 5 bases; unmatched bases: 2. CDR3 sequence: CASSIAGGQDTQYF. The CDR3 DNA sequence: TGTGCCAGTAGTATAGCGGGGGGGCAAGATACGCAGTATTTT.

The genes are TRBV10-3 and TRBJ1-2; D is possibly TRBD1 (6 bases). With 11 bases removed from V and 8 bases from J, the gap between germline ends came to 21 bases. Germline CDR1 reads ENHRY; CDR2 reads SYGVKD. The length of the CDR3 is 13 residues. In nucleotides, the CDR3 is TGTGCCTCTTCATCGGGGGGCTCGGAGGGCTACACCTTC. Its protein product is CASSSGGSEGYTF.

DNA of the CDR3: TGCGCCAGCAGCTTGGGACTCAGAACCACCCTCTCCTACGAGCAGTACTTC. Protein product: CASSLGLRTTLSYEQYF. The chain recombines TRBV5-1 with TRBJ2-7; D not certain. The CDR3 totals 17 residues. Trimming pared 0 bases from V and 0 bases from J, leaving 16 bases between. The germline gives CDR1 SGHRS, CDR2 YFSETQ.